The clone carrying this T cell receptor beta chain was found a few times. Antigen specificity is unknown. CDR1 is MDHEN and CDR2 is SYDVKM in the germline V gene. The CDR3 sequence is 16 residues long. V shed 3 bases and J shed 9 bases, with 24 bases lying between them. This sample was taken from a study of identifying expanded T cells in peripheral blood. Regarding the study as a whole: About 1.2 clones differed between technical replicates, versus 16.4 and 19 over time. Clone count variance between roughly 2-week samples rose with total template count.

Only in-frame clones appear in the TCRdb table, and some are missing; sequencing was by immunoSEQ multiplex PCR. Here the sample spans about 91,000 clones, around 88% being singletons. The sequencing input was blood. The V call is TRBV28, the J call TRBJ2-7; tentatively, D is TRBD2 (6 bases). This sequence originates from a person aged 18 to 70 in good health. The CDR3, as DNA: TGTGCCAGCAGTTTTGATTCCGGGACTGCGGTAACGGGGCAGTACTTC. Translating gives CASSFDSGTAVTGQYF.